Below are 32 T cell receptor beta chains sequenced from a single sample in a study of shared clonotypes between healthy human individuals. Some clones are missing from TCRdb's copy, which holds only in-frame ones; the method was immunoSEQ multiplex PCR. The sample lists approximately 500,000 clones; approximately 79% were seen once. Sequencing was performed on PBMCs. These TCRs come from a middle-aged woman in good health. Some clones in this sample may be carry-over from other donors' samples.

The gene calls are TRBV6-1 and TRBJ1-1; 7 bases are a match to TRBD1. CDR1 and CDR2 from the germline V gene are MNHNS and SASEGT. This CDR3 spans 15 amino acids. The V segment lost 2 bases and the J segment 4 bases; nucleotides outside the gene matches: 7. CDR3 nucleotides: TGTGCCAGCAGTGAAAGGACAGGAAGGGGCACTGAAGCTTTCTTT. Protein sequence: CASSERTGRGTEAFF.

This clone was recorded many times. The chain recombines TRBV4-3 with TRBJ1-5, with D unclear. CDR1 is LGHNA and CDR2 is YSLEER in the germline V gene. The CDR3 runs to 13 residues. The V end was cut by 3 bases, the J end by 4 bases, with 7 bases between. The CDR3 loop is CASSHGGNQPQHF. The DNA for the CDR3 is TGCGCCAGCAGCCACGGTGGGAATCAGCCCCAGCATTTT.

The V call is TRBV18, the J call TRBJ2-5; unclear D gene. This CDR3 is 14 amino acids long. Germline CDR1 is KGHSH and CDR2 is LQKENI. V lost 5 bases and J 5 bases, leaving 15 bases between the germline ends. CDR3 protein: CASSAGPIRETQYF. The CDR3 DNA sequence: TGTGCCAGCTCAGCCGGGCCAATTCGGGAGACCCAGTACTTC.

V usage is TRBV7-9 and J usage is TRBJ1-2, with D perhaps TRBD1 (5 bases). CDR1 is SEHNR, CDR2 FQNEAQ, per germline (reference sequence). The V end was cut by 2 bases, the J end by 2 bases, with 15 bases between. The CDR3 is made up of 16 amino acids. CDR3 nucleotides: TGTGCCAGCAGCTTAAATATCCGGGACGGAAACTATGGCTACACCTTC. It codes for CASSLNIRDGNYGYTF.

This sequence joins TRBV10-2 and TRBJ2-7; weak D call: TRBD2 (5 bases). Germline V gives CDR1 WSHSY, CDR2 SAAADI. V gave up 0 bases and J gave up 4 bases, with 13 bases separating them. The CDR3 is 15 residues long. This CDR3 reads CASSESISGPYEQYF. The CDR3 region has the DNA TGCGCCAGCAGTGAGTCGATCAGCGGACCTTACGAGCAGTACTTC.

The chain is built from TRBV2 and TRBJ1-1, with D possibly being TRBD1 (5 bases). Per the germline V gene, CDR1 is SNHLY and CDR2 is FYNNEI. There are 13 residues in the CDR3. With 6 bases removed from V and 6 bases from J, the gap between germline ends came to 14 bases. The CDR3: CASRRGRGSEAFF. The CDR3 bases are TGTGCCAGCAGAAGGGGACGCGGCTCTGAAGCTTTCTTT.

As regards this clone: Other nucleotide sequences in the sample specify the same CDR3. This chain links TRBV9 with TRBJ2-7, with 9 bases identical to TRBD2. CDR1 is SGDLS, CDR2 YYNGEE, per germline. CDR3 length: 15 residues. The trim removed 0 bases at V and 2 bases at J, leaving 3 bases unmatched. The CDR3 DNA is TGTGCCAGCAGCGTAGGCCTAGCGGGAACCTACGAGCAGTACTTC. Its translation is CASSVGLAGTYEQYF. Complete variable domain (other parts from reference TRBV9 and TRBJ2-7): DSGVTQTPKHLITATGQRVTLRCSPRSGDLSVYWYQQSLDQGLQFLIQYYNGEERAKGNILERFSAQQFPDLHSELNLSSLELGDSALYFCASSVGLAGTYEQYFGPGTRLTVT.

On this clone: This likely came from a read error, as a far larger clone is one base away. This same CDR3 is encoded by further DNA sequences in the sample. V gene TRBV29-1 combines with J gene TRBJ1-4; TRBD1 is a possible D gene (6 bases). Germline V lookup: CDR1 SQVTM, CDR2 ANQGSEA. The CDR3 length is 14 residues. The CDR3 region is CSVEAVGGVEKLFF. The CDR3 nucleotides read TGCAGCGTTGAAGCGGTGGGGGGCGTTGAAAAGCTGTTTTTT.

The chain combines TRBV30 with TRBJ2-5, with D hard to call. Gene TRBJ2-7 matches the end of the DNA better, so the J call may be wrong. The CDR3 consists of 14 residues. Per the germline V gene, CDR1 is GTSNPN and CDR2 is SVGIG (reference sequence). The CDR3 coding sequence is TGTGCCTGGAGCCGCTCCAGCACTTCCTACGAGCAGTACTTC. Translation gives CAWSRSSTSYEQYF.

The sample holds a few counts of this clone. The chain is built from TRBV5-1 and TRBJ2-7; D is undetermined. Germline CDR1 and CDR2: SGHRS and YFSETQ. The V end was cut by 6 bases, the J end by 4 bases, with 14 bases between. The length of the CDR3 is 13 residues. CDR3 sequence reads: CASTPDLGYEQYF. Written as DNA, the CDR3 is TGCGCCAGCACCCCAGATTTAGGTTACGAGCAGTACTTC.

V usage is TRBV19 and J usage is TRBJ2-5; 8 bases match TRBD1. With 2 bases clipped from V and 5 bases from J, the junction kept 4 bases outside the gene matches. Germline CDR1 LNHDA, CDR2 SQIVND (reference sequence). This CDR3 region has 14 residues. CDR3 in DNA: TGTGCCAGTAGTATACAGGGGGCGGACGAGACCCAGTACTTC. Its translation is CASSIQGADETQYF.

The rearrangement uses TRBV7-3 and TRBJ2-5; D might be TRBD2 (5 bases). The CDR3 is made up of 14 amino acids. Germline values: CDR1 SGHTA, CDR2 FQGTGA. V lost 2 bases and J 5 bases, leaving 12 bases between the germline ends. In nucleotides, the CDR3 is TGTGCCAGCAGCTTAGGCGGGTTGGCGGAGACCCAGTACTTC. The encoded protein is CASSLGGLAETQYF.

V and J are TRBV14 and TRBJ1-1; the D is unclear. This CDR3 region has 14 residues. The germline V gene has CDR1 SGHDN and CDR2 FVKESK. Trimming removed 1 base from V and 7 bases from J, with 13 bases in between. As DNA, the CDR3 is TGTGCCAGCAGCCAAGCCAATCGAAGGAGTGAAGCTTTCTTT. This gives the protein CASSQANRRSEAFF.

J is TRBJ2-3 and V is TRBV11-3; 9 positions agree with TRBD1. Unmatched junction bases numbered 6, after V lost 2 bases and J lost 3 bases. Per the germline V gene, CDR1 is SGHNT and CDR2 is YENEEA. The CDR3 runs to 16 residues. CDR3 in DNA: TGTGCCAGCAGCTTATCAACAGGGGGCGGGACAGATACGCAGTATTTT. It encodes CASSLSTGGGTDTQYF.

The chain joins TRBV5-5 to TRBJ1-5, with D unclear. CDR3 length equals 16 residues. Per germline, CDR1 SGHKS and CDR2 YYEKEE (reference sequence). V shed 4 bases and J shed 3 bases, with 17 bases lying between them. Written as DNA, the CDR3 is TGTGCCAGCAGCCCCTCCACGAACAGACACAATCAGCCCCAGCATTTT. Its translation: CASSPSTNRHNQPQHF.

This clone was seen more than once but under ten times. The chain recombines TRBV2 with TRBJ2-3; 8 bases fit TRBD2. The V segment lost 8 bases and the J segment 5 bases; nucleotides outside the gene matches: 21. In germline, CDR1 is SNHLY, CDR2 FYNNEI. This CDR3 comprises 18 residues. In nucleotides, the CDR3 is TGTGCCAGCCCTCTTCAGAGTCCGGGACTAGTTCTCAGAGATACGCAGTATTTT. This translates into CASPLQSPGLVLRDTQYF.

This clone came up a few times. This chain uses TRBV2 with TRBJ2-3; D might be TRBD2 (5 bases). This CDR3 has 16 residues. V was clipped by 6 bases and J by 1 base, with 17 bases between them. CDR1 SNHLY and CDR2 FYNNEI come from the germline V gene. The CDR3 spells CASRTRTLRGTDTQYF. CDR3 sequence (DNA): TGTGCCAGCAGAACCCGGACTCTCAGAGGCACAGATACGCAGTATTTT.

Here the CDR3 reads CASSMGLADQETQYF. CDR3 sequence (DNA): TGTGCCAGCAGCATGGGACTAGCGGACCAAGAGACCCAGTACTTC. This chain joins TRBV9 and TRBJ2-5; 11 bases match TRBD2. The germline V gene encodes CDR1 SGDLS and CDR2 YYNGEE. The CDR3 is 15 residues long. Trimming took 4 bases from V and 0 from J; bases not matched to a gene: 2.

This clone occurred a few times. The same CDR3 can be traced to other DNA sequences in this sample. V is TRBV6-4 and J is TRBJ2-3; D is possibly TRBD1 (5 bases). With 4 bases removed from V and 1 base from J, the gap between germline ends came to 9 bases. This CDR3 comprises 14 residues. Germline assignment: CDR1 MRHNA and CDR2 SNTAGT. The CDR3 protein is CASSVQGGTDTQYF. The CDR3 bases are TGTGCCAGCAGTGTTCAGGGTGGCACAGATACGCAGTATTTT.

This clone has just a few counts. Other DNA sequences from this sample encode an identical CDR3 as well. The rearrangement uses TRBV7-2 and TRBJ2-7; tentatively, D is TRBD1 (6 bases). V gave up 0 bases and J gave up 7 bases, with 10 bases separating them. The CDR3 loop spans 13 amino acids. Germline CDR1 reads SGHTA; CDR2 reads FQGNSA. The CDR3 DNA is TGTGCCAGCAGCTTAGCAGGGGGAGTTGAGCAGTACTTC. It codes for CASSLAGGVEQYF.

CDR3 sequence (DNA): TGTGCCAGCAGCTTGCCTAGCGGGGGCAATGAGCAGTTCTTC. Translating it yields CASSLPSGGNEQFF. J is TRBJ2-1 and V is TRBV7-6, with 10 bases lining up with TRBD2. V gave up 3 bases and J gave up 6 bases; unmatched junction bases: 2. This CDR3 is 14 amino acids long. Germline assignment: CDR1 SGHVS and CDR2 FNYEAQ.

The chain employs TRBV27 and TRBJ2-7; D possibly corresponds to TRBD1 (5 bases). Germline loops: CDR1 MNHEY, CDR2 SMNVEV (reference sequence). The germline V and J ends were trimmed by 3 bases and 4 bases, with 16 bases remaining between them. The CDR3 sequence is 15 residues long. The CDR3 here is CASSFQPAGRYEQYF. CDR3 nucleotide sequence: TGTGCCAGCAGTTTTCAGCCCGCAGGGCGGTACGAGCAGTACTTC.

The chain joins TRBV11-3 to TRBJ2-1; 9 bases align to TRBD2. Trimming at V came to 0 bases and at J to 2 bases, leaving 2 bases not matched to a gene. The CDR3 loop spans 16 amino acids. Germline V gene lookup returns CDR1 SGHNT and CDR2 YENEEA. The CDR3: CASSLEGLAAYNEQFF. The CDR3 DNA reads TGTGCCAGCAGCTTAGAGGGACTAGCTGCCTACAATGAGCAGTTCTTC.

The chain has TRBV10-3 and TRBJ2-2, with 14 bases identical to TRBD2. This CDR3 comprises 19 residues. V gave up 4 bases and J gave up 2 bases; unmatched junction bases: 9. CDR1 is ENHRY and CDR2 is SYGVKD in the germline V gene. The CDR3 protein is CAISGLAGGPGANTGELFF. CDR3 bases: TGTGCCATCAGTGGACTAGCGGGAGGGCCTGGGGCAAACACCGGGGAGCTGTTTTTT.

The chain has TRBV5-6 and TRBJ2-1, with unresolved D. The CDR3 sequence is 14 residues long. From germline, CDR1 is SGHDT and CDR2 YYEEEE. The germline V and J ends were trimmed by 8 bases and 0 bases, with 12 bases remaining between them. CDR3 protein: CASSFLSSYNEQFF. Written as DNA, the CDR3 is TGTGCCAGTTCCTTCTTAAGCTCCTACAATGAGCAGTTCTTC.

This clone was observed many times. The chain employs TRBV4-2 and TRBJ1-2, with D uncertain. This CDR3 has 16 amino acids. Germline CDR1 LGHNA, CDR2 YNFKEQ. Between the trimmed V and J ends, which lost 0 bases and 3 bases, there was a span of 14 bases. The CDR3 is CASSQDGRVGHYGYTF. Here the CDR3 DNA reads TGTGCCAGCAGCCAAGATGGGAGGGTGGGTCACTATGGCTACACCTTC.

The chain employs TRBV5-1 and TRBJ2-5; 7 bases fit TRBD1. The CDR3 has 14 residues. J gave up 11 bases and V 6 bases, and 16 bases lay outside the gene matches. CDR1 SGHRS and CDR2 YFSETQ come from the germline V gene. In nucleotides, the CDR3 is TGCGCCAGCAACCGGGACAGCTCCCTGGGAGAGCAGTACTTC. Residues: CASNRDSSLGEQYF.

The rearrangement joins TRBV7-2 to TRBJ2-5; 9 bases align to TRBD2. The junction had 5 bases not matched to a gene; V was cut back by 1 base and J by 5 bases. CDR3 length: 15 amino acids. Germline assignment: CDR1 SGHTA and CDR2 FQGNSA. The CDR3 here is CASSLVAGVWETQYF. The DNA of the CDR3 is TGTGCCAGCAGCTTAGTAGCGGGAGTATGGGAGACCCAGTACTTC. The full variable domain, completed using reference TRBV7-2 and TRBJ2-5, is GAGVSQSPSNKVTEKGKDVELRCDPISGHTALYWYRQSLGQGLEFLIYFQGNSAPDKSGLPSDRFSAERTGGSVSTLTIQRTQQEDSAVYLCASSLVAGVWETQYFGPGTRLLVL.

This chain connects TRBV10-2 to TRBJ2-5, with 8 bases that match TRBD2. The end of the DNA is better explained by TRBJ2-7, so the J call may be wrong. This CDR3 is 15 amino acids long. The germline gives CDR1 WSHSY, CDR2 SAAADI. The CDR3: CASSVSGTRSYEQYF. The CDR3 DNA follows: TGCGCCAGCAGTGTTAGCGGGACCCGCTCCTACGAGCAGTACTTC.

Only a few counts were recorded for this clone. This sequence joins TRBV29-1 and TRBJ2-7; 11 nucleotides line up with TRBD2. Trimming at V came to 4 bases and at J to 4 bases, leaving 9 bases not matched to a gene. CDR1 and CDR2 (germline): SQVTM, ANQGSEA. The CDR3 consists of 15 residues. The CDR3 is CSVGGQLAGGYEQYF. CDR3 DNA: TGCAGCGTTGGGGGACAGCTAGCGGGAGGTTACGAGCAGTACTTC.

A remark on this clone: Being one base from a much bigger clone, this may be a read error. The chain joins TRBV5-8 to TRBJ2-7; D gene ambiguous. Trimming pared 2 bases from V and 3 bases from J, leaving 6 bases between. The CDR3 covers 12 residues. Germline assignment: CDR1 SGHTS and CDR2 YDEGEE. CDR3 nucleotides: TGTGCCAGCAGCTTTGGAGTCTACGAGCAGTACTTC. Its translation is CASSFGVYEQYF. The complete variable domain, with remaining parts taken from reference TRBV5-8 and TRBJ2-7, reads EAGVTQSPTHLIKTRGQQATLRCSPISGHTSVYWYQQALGLGLQFLLWYDEGEERNRGNFPPRFSGRQFPNYSSELNVNALELEDSALYLCASSFGVYEQYFGPGTRLTVT.

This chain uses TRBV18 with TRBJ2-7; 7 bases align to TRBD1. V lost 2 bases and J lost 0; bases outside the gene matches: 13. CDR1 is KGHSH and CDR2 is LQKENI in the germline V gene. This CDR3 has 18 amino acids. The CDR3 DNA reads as TGTGCCAGCTCACCAAACTCTCTTTCAGGGGGAGCCTCCTACGAGCAGTACTTC. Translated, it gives CASSPNSLSGGASYEQYF.